The T cell receptor beta chain under discussion was sequenced for a study of blood T cells in healthy people across ages. The germline CDR1 and CDR2 sequences are SNHLY and FYNNEI. CDR3 size: 17 residues. V gave up 4 bases and J gave up 2 bases, with 15 bases separating them. Next came a second PCR, run for about 7 to 12 cycles, which used a sample-barcoded 5' primer along with a J-beta primer mix. TCRdb reanalysed the 5' RACE reads using MiXCR and keeps one entry per CDR3 protein. The sample has 710,000 or so distinct CDR3 sequences, about 30% seen once; the top ten hold approximately 15%. This clonotype was seen repeatedly, ten times or more.

The rearrangement uses TRBV2 and TRBJ2-6, with D possibly being TRBD1 (7 bases). The sequence derives from a woman of 80 years or more in good health. Sequencing was carried out using blood. The CDR3 sequence: CASSALAGGTGANVLTF. CDR3 in DNA: TGTGCCAGCAGTGCCCTGGCAGGGGGGACTGGGGCCAACGTCCTGACTTTC.